These 25 T cell receptor beta chains were all obtained from the same sample, sequenced in a study of cytomegalovirus exposure and HLA in healthy donors. The study ran its PCR with 60 Vbeta and 13 Jbeta primers. This table comes from immunoSEQ multiplex PCR, and its TCRdb copy is limited to in-frame clones, with some not included. The top ten clones hold 2.5% to 3% of a sample with roughly 110,000 clones, roughly four fifths of them seen once. The sample was PBMCs. These receptors were obtained from a male donor in good health and CMV-seropositive.

This chain links TRBV18 with TRBJ1-1; 8 bases line up with TRBD1. This CDR3 has 14 residues. The V segment lost 4 bases and the J segment 4 bases; nucleotides outside the gene matches: 5. Germline CDR1 is KGHSH and CDR2 is LQKENI. This CDR3 is CASSLTGESTEAFF. The CDR3 DNA reads as TGTGCCAGCTCACTGACAGGGGAGTCCACTGAAGCTTTCTTT.

The V gene is TRBV7-9, the J gene TRBJ2-7; 7 bases line up with TRBD2. The CDR3 sequence is 15 residues long. Germline V CDR1 and CDR2: SEHNR, FQNEAQ (reference sequence). Losses at the gene ends were 0 bases for V and 5 bases for J; bases not matched to a gene: 7. CDR3 nucleotide sequence: TGTGCCAGCAGCTTAGCGGCTAGCGGAGACCACGAGCAGTACTTC. Amino acid sequence: CASSLAASGDHEQYF. Supplemented by reference TRBV7-9 and TRBJ2-7, the full variable domain reads DTGVSQNPRHKITKRGQNVTFRCDPISEHNRLYWYRQTLGQGPEFLTYFQNEAQLEKSRLLSDRFSAERPKGSFSTLEIQRTEQGDSAMYLCASSLAASGDHEQYFGPGTRLTVT.

The gene calls are TRBV4-2 and TRBJ2-1; 7 bases match TRBD1. This CDR3 has 15 residues. Per the germline V gene, CDR1 is LGHNA and CDR2 is YNFKEQ. V trimming: 6 bases; J trimming: 2 bases; junction bases outside the gene matches: 7. CDR3 protein: CASSTNRGPYNEQFF. DNA for the CDR3: TGTGCCAGCAGTACTAACAGGGGCCCCTACAATGAGCAGTTCTTC.

This sequence joins TRBV5-1 and TRBJ1-6; tentatively, D is TRBD1 (5 bases). Germline V lookup: CDR1 SGHRS, CDR2 YFSETQ. CDR3 size: 15 residues. Trimming took off 2 bases at V and 8 bases at J, with 14 bases between the two ends. CDR3 protein: CASSFGGNGDSPLHF. CDR3 nucleotide sequence: TGCGCCAGCAGCTTCGGGGGAAATGGTGATTCACCCCTCCACTTT.

This chain connects TRBV7-6 to TRBJ2-5, with TRBD1 as a possible D gene (6 bases). Per germline, CDR1 SGHVS and CDR2 FNYEAQ. The CDR3 contains 15 residues. The V end was cut by 2 bases, the J end by 5 bases, with 15 bases between. CDR3 in DNA: TGTGCCAGCAGCTTAAACCAGGGGTTGGTGGAGACCCAGTACTTC. Translated: CASSLNQGLVETQYF.

The chain is built from TRBV6-1 and TRBJ1-4; possibly TRBD1 for D (6 bases). This CDR3 contains 14 residues. V was shortened by 2 bases and J by 8 bases, with 12 bases between the two germline ends. Germline assignment: CDR1 MNHNS and CDR2 SASEGT. DNA of the CDR3: TGTGCCAGCAGTGAACCCAGGGGACAAGAAAAACTGTTTTTT. Protein: CASSEPRGQEKLFF.

The chain joins TRBV30 to TRBJ1-3; D possibly corresponds to TRBD1 (5 bases). The germline V and J ends were trimmed by 1 base and 0 bases, with 22 bases remaining between them. The CDR3 has 19 amino acids. CDR1 and CDR2 (germline): GTSNPN, SVGIG (reference sequence). The CDR3 region is CAWSDTPWTGVSSGNTIYF. The CDR3 nucleotides read TGTGCCTGGAGTGACACACCCTGGACGGGGGTAAGCTCTGGAAACACCATATATTTT.

The genes are TRBV5-1 and TRBJ2-2, with D maybe TRBD1 (6 bases). Looked up from germline, CDR1 is SGHRS and CDR2 is YFSETQ. The CDR3 runs to 13 residues. V gave up 2 bases and J gave up 4 bases, with 6 bases separating them. The CDR3 is CASSLQGTGELFF. The CDR3 DNA is TGCGCCAGCAGCTTACAGGGCACCGGGGAGCTGTTTTTT.

The J gene is TRBJ2-3, the V gene TRBV29-1; D perhaps matches TRBD1 (6 bases). The V end lost 7 bases, the J end lost 5 bases, and 22 bases lay between the germline ends. The CDR3 spans 15 residues. The germline V gene has CDR1 SQVTM and CDR2 ANQGSEA. CDR3 bases: TGCAGCGCCGGCCTACAGGGACGTAAGGAAGATACGCAGTATTTT. Protein sequence: CSAGLQGRKEDTQYF.

This chain uses TRBV7-9 with TRBJ2-7; the match to TRBD2 covers 8 bases. The germline CDR1 and CDR2 sequences are SEHNR and FQNEAQ (reference sequence). V gave up 5 bases and J gave up 0 bases; unmatched junction bases: 6. The CDR3 length is 15 residues. CDR3 residues: CASSLSGDYSYEQYF. CDR3 coding DNA: TGTGCCAGCAGCCTTAGCGGGGACTACTCCTACGAGCAGTACTTC.

V usage is TRBV14 and J usage is TRBJ2-1, with D tentatively TRBD2 (5 bases). CDR1 is SGHDN, CDR2 FVKESK, per germline. The CDR3 sequence is 14 residues long. Trimming shortened V by 4 bases and J by 6 bases, and 13 bases separated the two germline ends. Here the CDR3 DNA reads TGTGCCAGCAGCCCCCTTGAGGGTCCCAATGAGCAGTTCTTC. Protein product: CASSPLEGPNEQFF.

J is TRBJ1-5 and V is TRBV28, with TRBD1 matching 10 bases. The germline gives CDR1 MDHEN, CDR2 SYDVKM. Germline trimming cut 4 bases from V and 5 bases from J; bases unmatched to any gene: 5. This CDR3 has 15 amino acids. CDR3 sequence reads: CASSSSGTGDQPQHF. In nucleotides, the CDR3 is TGTGCCAGCAGTTCGTCCGGGACAGGGGATCAGCCCCAGCATTTT.

The chain links TRBV7-3 to TRBJ2-3; D is possibly TRBD1 (6 bases). In germline, CDR1 is SGHTA, CDR2 FQGTGA. This CDR3 comprises 18 residues. Deletions cut 2 bases from V and 1 base from J, with 19 bases between. The CDR3 is CASSLVGAGQYRTDTQYF. In DNA form, the CDR3 reads TGTGCCAGCAGCTTAGTCGGGGCAGGACAGTATCGCACAGATACGCAGTATTTT.

The genes are TRBV5-6 and TRBJ2-2, with 9 bases aligning to TRBD1. With V trimmed by 4 bases and J by 1 base, 5 bases remained unmatched. CDR3 length: 16 amino acids. The germline V gene encodes CDR1 SGHDT and CDR2 YYEEEE. The CDR3 bases are TGTGCCAGCAGCCCCTCGGGACAGGGGAACACCGGGGAGCTGTTTTTT. It yields the protein CASSPSGQGNTGELFF.

The rearrangement uses TRBV19 and TRBJ2-5; the match to TRBD2 covers 8 bases. This CDR3 spans 16 amino acids. After removal of 4 bases from V and 6 bases from J, the junction contained 13 bases not matched to a gene. From germline, CDR1 is LNHDA and CDR2 SQIVND (reference sequence). The CDR3 bases are TGTGCCAGTAGTACGGACCGGGGGGGCTTATTAAAGACCCAGTACTTC. Translation: CASSTDRGGLLKTQYF.

The J gene is TRBJ2-1, the V gene TRBV5-6, with 12 bases fitting TRBD2. The V gene end was trimmed by 6 bases and the J gene end by 7 bases; junction bases not matched to a gene: 8. Germline V gene data show CDR1 as SGHDT and CDR2 as YYEEEE. The CDR3 spans 15 residues. In DNA form, the CDR3 reads TGTGCCAGCACCGAACTAGCGGGAGGACCAAATGAGCAGTTCTTC. As protein: CASTELAGGPNEQFF. The whole variable domain, filled in from reference TRBV5-6 and TRBJ2-1, reads DAGVTQSPTHLIKTRGQQVTLRCSPKSGHDTVSWYQQALGQGPQFIFQYYEEEERQRGNFPDRFSGHQFPNYSSELNVNALLLGDSALYLCASTELAGGPNEQFFGPGTRLTVL.

The V call is TRBV4-1, the J call TRBJ1-1, with TRBD1 identical over 10 bases. The germline gives CDR1 MGHRA, CDR2 YSYEKL. The CDR3 has 15 amino acids. With V trimmed by 2 bases and J by 6 bases, 6 bases remained unmatched. CDR3 sequence reads: CASSQPGTGAPEAFF. The CDR3 DNA reads TGCGCCAGCAGCCAACCCGGGACAGGGGCCCCTGAAGCTTTCTTT.

The chain uses TRBV4-3 and TRBJ2-7; 9 positions match TRBD1. The CDR3 covers 18 residues. In germline, CDR1 is LGHNA, CDR2 YSLEER. V dropped 1 base and J dropped 5; count of bases not matched to a gene: 15. CDR3 region: CASSQVPFWGQGTHEQYF. CDR3 nucleotide sequence: TGCGCCAGCAGCCAAGTTCCTTTCTGGGGACAGGGTACCCACGAGCAGTACTTC.

DNA for the CDR3: TGTGCCAGTAGTGGCGGTGGGTTGGGAGAGACCCAGTACTTC. Its translation: CASSGGGLGETQYF. The chain recombines TRBV19 with TRBJ2-5; the D is unclear. V shed 5 bases and J shed 4 bases, with 14 bases lying between them. CDR3 length: 14 residues. Germline V gives CDR1 LNHDA, CDR2 SQIVND (reference sequence). Full variable domain (outside the CDR3, taken from reference TRBV19 and TRBJ2-5): DGGITQSPKYLFRKEGQNVTLSCEQNLNHDAMYWYRQDPGQGLRLIYYSQIVNDFQKGDIAEGYSVSREKKESFPLTVTSAQKNPTAFYLCASSGGGLGETQYFGPGTRLLVL.

The chain recombines TRBV19 with TRBJ2-7; 7 bases agree with TRBD1. CDR3 size: 13 residues. The germline CDR1 and CDR2 sequences are LNHDA and SQIVND (reference sequence). Trimming cost V 3 bases and J 6 bases; bases outside gene matches: 5. For the CDR3, the DNA is TGTGCCAGTAGTATCGACAGGGTACGCGAGCAGTACTTC. Translation: CASSIDRVREQYF.

This chain links TRBV7-2 with TRBJ2-1, with TRBD2 as a possible D gene (6 bases). Trimming shortened V by 5 bases and J by 4 bases, and 12 bases separated the two germline ends. From germline, CDR1 is SGHTA and CDR2 FQGNSA. There are 14 residues in the CDR3. DNA of the CDR3: TGTGCCAGCAGCCTGAGGAGCGGGTACAATGAGCAGTTCTTC. Translation gives CASSLRSGYNEQFF. Complete variable domain (other parts from reference TRBV7-2 and TRBJ2-1): GAGVSQSPSNKVTEKGKDVELRCDPISGHTALYWYRQSLGQGLEFLIYFQGNSAPDKSGLPSDRFSAERTGGSVSTLTIQRTQQEDSAVYLCASSLRSGYNEQFFGPGTRLTVL.

J is TRBJ2-3 and V is TRBV5-1; 8 bases map to TRBD1. Trimming took 0 bases from V and 0 from J; bases not matched to a gene: 3. The germline V gene encodes CDR1 SGHRS and CDR2 YFSETQ. This CDR3 region has 16 residues. The CDR3 region is CASSLARTGSTDTQYF. CDR3 nucleotides: TGCGCCAGCAGCTTGGCCCGGACAGGGAGCACAGATACGCAGTATTTT.

The count of this clone is one. The J gene is TRBJ2-7, the V gene TRBV9; 8 nucleotides align to TRBD1. The germline V gene has CDR1 SGDLS and CDR2 YYNGEE. The CDR3 contains 16 residues. Trimming took 4 bases from V and 7 from J; bases not matched to a gene: 16. CDR3 sequence: CASSSPRQGLDGEQYF. As DNA, the CDR3 is TGTGCCAGCAGCTCACCCCGACAGGGGTTGGATGGGGAGCAGTACTTC.

V and J are TRBV9 and TRBJ2-7; 10 nucleotides line up with TRBD2. Germline V CDR1 and CDR2: SGDLS, YYNGEE. The CDR3 spans 16 residues. Trimming removed 1 base from V and 5 bases from J; junction bases left unmatched: 9. CDR3 in amino acids: CASSVSPLAGSDEQYF. The CDR3 DNA sequence: TGTGCCAGCAGCGTAAGCCCACTAGCGGGAAGCGACGAGCAGTACTTC.

The sample holds one count of this clone. The genes are TRBV7-2 and TRBJ2-7, with D possibly being TRBD2 (6 bases). The V end was cut by 0 bases, the J end by 5 bases, with 23 bases between. The CDR3 consists of 18 residues. Germline V gene lookup returns CDR1 SGHTA and CDR2 FQGNSA. CDR3 DNA sequence: TGTGCCAGCAGCTTAGCGGCCCTCACCCAGGGAGGATTGAACGAGCAGTACTTC. It yields the protein CASSLAALTQGGLNEQYF. The full variable domain, its missing parts supplied by reference TRBV7-2 and TRBJ2-7, is GAGVSQSPSNKVTEKGKDVELRCDPISGHTALYWYRQSLGQGLEFLIYFQGNSAPDKSGLPSDRFSAERTGGSVSTLTIQRTQQEDSAVYLCASSLAALTQGGLNEQYFGPGTRLTVT.